The source of this TCR beta chain is a study of identical twins. The study, taken as a whole, reports: Twin pairs' shared out-of-frame alpha sequences were enriched in low generation probability. Cord blood's abundant beta clonotypes had fewer insertions, unlike memory repertoires. Conclusions leaned on cross-sectional statistical analysis and did not track the same donors over time.

The CDR3 is 15 amino acids. Germline V gives CDR1 SGHKS, CDR2 YYEKEE (reference sequence). The V end lost 2 bases, the J end lost 0 bases, and 9 bases lay between the germline ends. Comment on this clonotype: Its specificity is not known.

Via MiXCR, TCRdb re-called the 5' RACE reads, giving one row per CDR3 protein. The sample shows 300,000 to 400,000 distinct CDR3 sequences, around 9% of them seen only once. This clonotype was obtained from a woman aged 45-60 years in good health. Sample: naive T cells sorted from blood. The chain combines TRBV5-5 with TRBJ1-5; D remains unclear. The CDR3 DNA reads TGTGCCAGCAGCTTAAGTGGTCCTAGCAATCAGCCCCAGCATTTT. As protein: CASSLSGPSNQPQHF.